This T cell receptor beta chain was found in a study of OX40 agonist ivuxolimab in advanced cancers. Study overall: Prior therapy, whether anti-PD-1, anti-PD-L1 or anti-CTLA-4, was allowed, and roughly 40% had some.

This clone was found once. Libraries were prepared by immunoSEQ multiplex PCR; TCRdb keeps only in-frame clonotypes and omits some of them. The sample consists of 55,000 to 80,000 clones, 85% to 90% of them appearing once. The CDR3 extends over 15 amino acids. The germline CDR1 and CDR2 sequences are GTSNPN and SVGIG (reference sequence). Deletions cut 4 bases from V and 8 bases from J, with 18 bases between. This clonotype was obtained from an adult with an advanced solid tumor such as melanoma, head and neck, liver or kidney cancer. This material consisted of CD4+ or CD8+ T cells sorted from blood, taken in a trial of the OX40 agonist ivuxolimab. The chain employs TRBV30 and TRBJ1-6, with D perhaps matching TRBD1 (5 bases). The CDR3: CAWTTGPTLDSPLHF. The CDR3 nucleotides read TGTGCCTGGACCACGGGACCGACTTTGGATTCACCCCTCCACTTT.